The sequence of this TCR beta chain was determined in a study of naive and memory T cell subsets. Study conclusions and caveats: Diversity fell and Gini index rose from naive through CM, EM, EMRA. Possibly reflecting memory cells re-expressing CD45RA, a few larger clonotypes occurred in naive repertoires, especially CD8. Over 95% of naive TCR sequences appeared only once after error correction, unlike memory subsets.

Remarks on this clonotype: Antigen: not known.

Two oligonucleotides, mixed equimolar, formed the beta constant-region primer covering TRBC1 and TRBC2. Ligated cDNA was amplified by four rounds of PCR with nested alpha and beta constant-region primers and SP2. TCRdb re-analysed the UMI-ligation and nested PCR reads in MiXCR, keeping a single row per CDR3 protein. The table shows approximately 100,000 distinct CDR3 sequences, with around 13% occurring only once. After the first PCR, alpha and beta chain libraries were processed separately. The sequence came from a human donor in good health. The sequenced sample consisted of naive CD8+ T cells from blood.

The chain's CDR3 is CASSPRDRVTDTQYF. The CDR3 nucleotides read TGTGCCAGCAGCCCAAGGGACAGGGTAACAGATACGCAGTATTTT. The chain links TRBV3-1 to TRBJ2-3; 9 nucleotides match TRBD1. V dropped 4 bases and J dropped 3; count of bases not matched to a gene: 5. The germline gives CDR1 LGHDT, CDR2 YNNKEL (reference sequence). The CDR3 length is 15 residues.